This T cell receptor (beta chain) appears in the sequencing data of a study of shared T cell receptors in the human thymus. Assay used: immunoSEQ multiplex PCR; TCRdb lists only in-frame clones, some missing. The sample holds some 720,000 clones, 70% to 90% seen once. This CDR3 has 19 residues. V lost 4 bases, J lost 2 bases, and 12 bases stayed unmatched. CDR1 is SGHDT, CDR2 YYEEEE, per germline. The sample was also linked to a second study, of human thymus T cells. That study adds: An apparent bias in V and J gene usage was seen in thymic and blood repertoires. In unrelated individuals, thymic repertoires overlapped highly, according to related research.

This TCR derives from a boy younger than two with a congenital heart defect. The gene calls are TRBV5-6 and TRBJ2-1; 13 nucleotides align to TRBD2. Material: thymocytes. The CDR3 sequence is CASSPPSGLAGRPYNEQFF. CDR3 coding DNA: TGTGCCAGCAGCCCTCCATCGGGACTAGCGGGAAGACCCTACAATGAGCAGTTCTTC.